This TCR beta chain was found in a study of T cells after yellow fever vaccination. General study results and limits: Although the secondary response was weaker, it peaked faster, at day 5 versus 15. Post-booster repertoires again held most primary-vaccination clones (roughly 95% CD4, roughly 88% CD8). Only a minor proportion of clonotypes was detected across both CD4 and CD8 compartments.

CDR1 and CDR2 from the germline V gene are SGDLS and YYNGEE. The CDR3 totals 15 residues. Trimming took off 0 bases at V and 10 bases at J, with 17 bases between the two ends. TCR cDNA, made by 5'RACE template switching, carried an added universal primer site and UMIs. In TCRdb, the 5' RACE reads were re-called with MiXCR into one record per CDR3 protein. The table has roughly 340,000 distinct CDR3 sequences, more than 8.5% seen once. Note on this clonotype: The target antigen is unknown.

This sample comprised PBMCs, obtained on the day of the first yellow fever vaccination. This sequence joins TRBV9 and TRBJ2-1; weak D call: TRBD2 (6 bases). This clonotype originated in a man aged 18 to 30 who received the YFV17D yellow fever vaccine. The chain's CDR3 is CASSVGQPGLGEQFF. As DNA, the CDR3 is TGTGCCAGCAGCGTAGGTCAGCCGGGACTTGGGGAGCAGTTCTTC.